The 8 T cell receptor beta chains below all came from one sample that was sequenced in a study of cytomegalovirus exposure and HLA in healthy donors. The study ran its PCR with 60 Vbeta and 13 Jbeta primers. Data came from immunoSEQ multiplex PCR; TCRdb stores just in-frame clones and leaves some out. This table holds 85,000 to 100,000 clones, more than 60% found once. The sample taken for sequencing was PBMCs. The receptors shown here come from a man in his sixties in good health and CMV-seropositive.

This chain links TRBV5-4 with TRBJ1-3; tentatively, D is TRBD1 (6 bases). This CDR3 spans 15 amino acids. Trimming left V 4 bases short and J 0 bases short, with 11 bases between. CDR1 and CDR2 from the germline V gene are SGHNT and YYREEE (reference sequence). CDR3 coding DNA: TGTGCCAGCAGCAACACAGGGCTCTCTGGAAACACCATATATTTT. This gives the protein CASSNTGLSGNTIYF.

The CDR3 nucleotides are TGTGCCAGCTCACAGCAGGGGGCTCCGAACACTGAAGCTTTCTTT. Translation: CASSQQGAPNTEAFF. The rearrangement uses TRBV18 and TRBJ1-1; the match to TRBD1 covers 8 bases. Per germline, CDR1 KGHSH and CDR2 LQKENI. This CDR3 contains 15 residues. J was trimmed by 1 base and V by 4 bases; bases with no gene match: 5.

The V gene is TRBV28, the J gene TRBJ1-5; the D gene is possibly TRBD1 (6 bases). The germline V and J ends were trimmed by 4 bases and 0 bases, with 10 bases remaining between them. Germline V gene sequence: CDR1 MDHEN, CDR2 SYDVKM. This CDR3 spans 15 amino acids. This CDR3 reads CASSSTGPSNQPQHF. The CDR3 bases are TGTGCCAGCAGTTCCACAGGGCCTAGCAATCAGCCCCAGCATTTT.

This chain links TRBV7-9 with TRBJ2-3; 11 bases agree with TRBD2. The germline V gene encodes CDR1 SEHNR and CDR2 FQNEAQ (reference sequence). The CDR3 runs to 16 residues. Trimming took 5 bases from V and 6 from J; bases not matched to a gene: 10. As DNA, the CDR3 is TGTGCCAGCAGCAAACTAGCGGGGGCTGCACATGATACGCAGTATTTT. As protein: CASSKLAGAAHDTQYF.

The genes are TRBV27 and TRBJ2-3, with D hard to call. This CDR3 is built from 14 residues. Trimming removed 5 bases from V and 7 bases from J, with 16 bases in between. Germline V lookup: CDR1 MNHEY, CDR2 SMNVEV (reference sequence). CDR3 region: CASSLPSYSNTQYF. CDR3 bases: TGTGCCAGCAGTCTACCCTCTTATTCAAATACGCAGTATTTT.

This chain links TRBV6-5 with TRBJ2-5, with 9 bases that match TRBD1. V gave up 1 base and J gave up 1 base; unmatched junction bases: 4. The germline gives CDR1 MNHEY, CDR2 SVGAGI. The CDR3 consists of 16 residues. CDR3 in amino acids: CASSYWGQGGQETQYF. The CDR3 region has the DNA TGTGCCAGCAGTTACTGGGGACAGGGTGGCCAAGAGACCCAGTACTTC.

This clone was seen a single time. An end of the junction does not agree with germline; a read error may underlie this. V and J are TRBV7-9 and TRBJ2-7; D ambiguous. CDR3 length: 8 amino acids. Germline CDR1 is SEHNR and CDR2 is FQNEAQ (reference sequence). DNA for the CDR3: TGTGCCAGCAGCCCCGCAGACTTC. Translating gives CASSPADF.

The chain combines TRBV7-8 with TRBJ2-5; a possible D gene is TRBD2 (6 bases). Germline CDR1 SGHVS, CDR2 FQNEAQ. V was shortened by 5 bases and J by 5 bases, with 6 bases between the two germline ends. CDR3 length equals 11 residues. The CDR3 coding sequence is TGTGCCAGCAGCCGGGGGGAGACCCAGTACTTC. Translating it yields CASSRGETQYF.